The count of the clone carrying this T cell receptor (beta chain) is one. Its antigen is not identified. The method was immunoSEQ multiplex PCR; TCRdb's version includes in-frame clones alone and lacks a portion of them. The table lists 100,000 to 150,000 clones, approximately 90% of them singletons. The sample is drawn from a study of T cell responses to AZD1222 COVID-19 vaccine. Study-wide results and caveats: Repertoire samples came only from after the peak T cell response. Baseline serology detected seropositivity in only six AZD1222 recipients. Clonal diversity was possibly underestimated; the donors were predominantly white British and more often female. Unmutated variant regions reportedly attract nearly half of all spike-specific TCRs.

CDR1 is MNHNS, CDR2 SASEGT, per germline. The CDR3 spans 16 residues. V gave up 4 bases and J gave up 6 bases; unmatched junction bases: 8. The sequencing here drew on peripheral blood, taken on day 0 of AZD1222 vaccination. This TCR came from an adult in good health. The J gene is TRBJ2-2, the V gene TRBV6-1, with TRBD2 matching 10 bases. This CDR3 is CASSALAGDGPGELFF. The CDR3 DNA follows: TGTGCCAGCAGTGCCCTAGCGGGAGATGGTCCCGGGGAGCTGTTTTTT.